This TCR beta chain was profiled in a study of Ad26.COV2.S vaccination and SARS-CoV-2 variants. The CDR3 spans 18 residues. Germline V gene sequence: CDR1 MDHEN, CDR2 SYDVKM. The V end was cut by 5 bases, the J end by 3 bases, with 22 bases between. Treatment of the sample: around 19 received Ad26.COV2.S at low or high dose, single or two shots; 5 received placebo; per-sample allocation not given. The study sampled participants on day 63 after the first vaccine or placebo injection. Assay used: immunoSEQ multiplex PCR; TCRdb lists only in-frame clones, some missing. The repertoire has 350,000 to 450,000 clones, about 88% of them found once; the top ten carry about 2%.

The chain uses TRBV28 and TRBJ2-2; D is uncertain. This specimen was peripheral blood, taken in a trial of Ad26.COV2.S vaccine versus placebo. The receptor's source is a person aged 18-60 years who received the Ad26.COV2.S COVID-19 vaccine or a placebo. The CDR3 sequence is CASSLITSGLWDTGELFF. For the CDR3, the DNA is TGTGCCAGCAGTCTCATCACCTCCGGGCTTTGGGACACCGGGGAGCTGTTTTTT.